This T cell receptor beta chain was sequenced in a study of shared clonotypes between healthy human individuals. At the level of the study: Each donor had three CD4 naive, three CD4 memory, two CD8 naive and one CD8 memory plate.

CDR1 is SGHTA and CDR2 is FQGNSA in the germline V gene. The CDR3 is made up of 13 amino acids. Trimming shortened V by 3 bases and J by 3 bases, and 9 bases separated the two germline ends. Generated by immunoSEQ multiplex PCR, the TCRdb table keeps only in-frame clones and is missing some. The sample holds about 980,000 clones, around 80% seen once. V and J are TRBV7-2 and TRBJ2-7; D remains unclear. The TCR originated in a man aged 18 to 35 in good health. The sample consisted of memory CD4+ T cells sorted from blood. Subset of the sample: CD45RA-negative fraction. CDR3: CASSLADGYEQYF. The CDR3 nucleotides read TGTGCCAGCAGCTTGGCGGATGGCTACGAGCAGTACTTC.